This T cell receptor (beta chain) stems from a study of T-cell reconstitution after alpha-beta-depleted transplantation in children. In its sample, this clonotype was seen many times. Unique molecular identifiers featured in how the TCRbeta library was prepared. TCRdb re-called the PCR reads through MiXCR, storing one row per CDR3 protein. The sample lists a few hundred thousand distinct CDR3 sequences; approximately 9.7% were seen once. Looked up from germline, CDR1 is SQVTM and CDR2 is ANQGSEA. V was shortened by 1 base and J by 8 bases, with 12 bases between the two germline ends. The CDR3 extends over 13 amino acids.

This receptor was obtained from a human donor who donated a stem cell graft to a child with SCID. J is TRBJ2-1 and V is TRBV29-1, with D possibly being TRBD1 (5 bases). This specimen consisted of PBMCs from the stem cell graft donor, obtained from the stem cell graft. CDR3: CSVEGRQLDEQFF. CDR3 DNA: TGCAGCGTTGAAGGTCGACAGCTGGATGAGCAGTTCTTC.